One and the same sample provided the 31 T cell receptor beta chains below, sequenced in a study of T cell repertoires in cytomegalovirus infection. TCRdb called the reads again in MiXCR, with one record for every CDR3 protein. The sample holds approximately 750,000 distinct CDR3 sequences; approximately 34% are singletons and the top ten take 2.8%. The sample comprised PBMCs. Source of these receptors: a human donor in good health (CMV status not recorded). Some clones in this sample may be carry-over from other donors' samples.

The CDR3 region is CASSFEAGHGGTEAFF. The CDR3 DNA reads as TGTGCCAGCAGTTTCGAGGCTGGGCACGGGGGGACTGAAGCTTTCTTT. The rearrangement joins TRBV28 to TRBJ1-1; tentatively, D is TRBD1 (5 bases). CDR3 length: 16 residues. CDR1 and CDR2 from the germline V gene are MDHEN and SYDVKM. V was clipped by 3 bases and J by 5 bases, with 19 bases between them. Combining the CDR3 with reference TRBV28 and TRBJ1-1 gives the whole variable domain DVKVTQSSRYLVKRTGEKVFLECVQDMDHENMFWYRQDPGLGLRLIYFSYDVKMKEKGDIPEGYSVSREKKERFSLILESASTNQTSMYLCASSFEAGHGGTEAFFGQGTRLTVV.

This clonotype was counted once. The V call is TRBV29-1, the J call TRBJ1-1; the D is unclear. V lost 6 bases and J 2 bases, leaving 10 bases between the germline ends. This CDR3 region has 12 residues. Per germline, CDR1 SQVTM and CDR2 ANQGSEA. The CDR3 spells CSVQETNTEAFF. For the CDR3, the DNA is TGCAGCGTGCAGGAGACTAACACTGAAGCTTTCTTT.

This clonotype was found a few times. The V gene is TRBV3-1, the J gene TRBJ2-7, with D possibly being TRBD2 (5 bases). The CDR3 consists of 11 residues. Germline assignment: CDR1 LGHDT and CDR2 YNNKEL (reference sequence). Trimming took off 1 base at V and 9 bases at J, with 7 bases between the two ends. Here the CDR3 reads CASSQGRGQYF. DNA of the CDR3: TGTGCCAGCAGCCAAGGCCGGGGGCAGTACTTC.

This clonotype showed up just once. The CDR3 DNA reads TGTGCCAGCAGCTTGCGAGCCCCGGCGACCTACGAGCAGTACTTC. It specifies CASSLRAPATYEQYF. This chain joins TRBV5-5 and TRBJ2-7, with no clear D. V was trimmed by 1 base and J by 2 bases, leaving 13 bases between them. This CDR3 has 15 amino acids. Germline CDR1 is SGHKS and CDR2 is YYEKEE (reference sequence).

This sequence joins TRBV20-1 and TRBJ1-2; D is possibly TRBD1 (5 bases). Germline CDR1 DFQATT, CDR2 SNEGSKA (reference sequence). V was clipped by 5 bases and J by 3 bases, with 13 bases between them. This CDR3 contains 13 residues. The CDR3 protein is CSALKTDYYGYTF. As DNA, the CDR3 is TGCAGTGCTCTTAAGACAGACTACTATGGCTACACCTTC.

Only a few counts were recorded for this clonotype. CDR3 loop: CASSSTGINQPQHF. CDR3 nucleotide sequence: TGTGCCAGCAGTTCGACAGGTATAAATCAGCCCCAGCATTTT. The rearrangement joins TRBV28 to TRBJ1-5; possible D gene TRBD1, 6 bases. This CDR3 comprises 14 residues. In germline, CDR1 is MDHEN, CDR2 SYDVKM. Between the trimmed V and J ends, which lost 4 bases and 4 bases, there was a span of 11 bases.

This chain joins TRBV4-2 and TRBJ2-1; 14 nucleotides line up with TRBD2. Trimming cost V 4 bases and J 10 bases; bases outside gene matches: 24. Germline V lookup: CDR1 LGHNA, CDR2 YNFKEQ. This CDR3 has 21 residues. CDR3 residues: CASSLHSTSGGAGSRPSEQFF. The CDR3 DNA reads TGTGCCAGCAGCCTTCATTCGACTAGCGGGGGGGCAGGTTCTAGACCGAGCGAGCAGTTCTTC.

The chain couples TRBV7-3 to TRBJ2-7, with D possibly being TRBD1 (6 bases). This CDR3 comprises 15 residues. Germline-derived CDR1 and CDR2 are SGHTA and FQGTGA. The V end lost 0 bases, the J end lost 2 bases, and 11 bases lay between the germline ends. The DNA for the CDR3 is TGTGCCAGCAGCTTAACCAAGGGGGTGGCCTACGAGCAGTACTTC. Its translation is CASSLTKGVAYEQYF.

A note on this clonotype: Likely a read error: the CDR3 ends without its conserved phenylalanine or tryptophan. V and J are TRBV9 and TRBJ1-2, with D tentatively TRBD1 (5 bases). This CDR3 contains 14 residues. Germline V gene lookup returns CDR1 SGDLS and CDR2 YYNGEE. Trimming pared 2 bases from V and 3 bases from J, leaving 11 bases between. The CDR3 spells CASSVSSGDYGYTL. DNA of the CDR3: TGTGCCAGCAGCGTGAGTTCGGGGGACTATGGCTACACCTTA.

The table lists this clonotype with a few counts. This rearrangement joins TRBV24-1 to TRBJ1-2; 9 bases are shared with TRBD1. Trimming took 4 bases from V and 1 from J; bases not matched to a gene: 6. Per the germline V gene, CDR1 is KGHDR and CDR2 is SFDVKD. The CDR3 covers 16 residues. CDR3 sequence (DNA): TGTGCCACCAGTGACCCCGGGACAGGGCATAACTATGGCTACACCTTC. Translated, it gives CATSDPGTGHNYGYTF.

This clonotype was counted a few times. This CDR3 reads CAISVTIAEQFF. Here the CDR3 DNA reads TGTGCCATCAGTGTAACTATAGCCGAGCAGTTCTTC. The genes are TRBV10-3 and TRBJ2-1, with unresolved D. The V gene's germline CDR1 is ENHRY and CDR2 SYGVKD. This CDR3 contains 12 residues. Trimming cost V 4 bases and J 10 bases, with 11 bases left between them.

In this sample, this clonotype turned up once. This sequence joins TRBV5-6 and TRBJ1-3; possibly TRBD1 for D (5 bases). The germline V gene encodes CDR1 SGHDT and CDR2 YYEEEE. V dropped 2 bases and J dropped 0 bases, with 12 bases sitting between them. This CDR3 comprises 16 residues. As DNA, the CDR3 is TGTGCCAGCAGCTTTTGGGACGCTCACTCTGGAAACACCATATATTTT. Translated: CASSFWDAHSGNTIYF.

This clonotype was counted between two and nine times. The rearrangement uses TRBV20-1 and TRBJ2-7; D uncertain. From germline, CDR1 is DFQATT and CDR2 SNEGSKA (reference sequence). V lost 7 bases, J lost 1 base, and 23 bases lay in between. CDR3 size: 16 residues. In nucleotides, the CDR3 is TGCAGTGTCCCCCCCTATGGAACGTTATTTTCCTACGAGCAGTACTTC. Its translation is CSVPPYGTLFSYEQYF.

This clonotype has a handful of counts. The rearrangement joins TRBV7-3 to TRBJ2-1; tentatively, D is TRBD1 (6 bases). CDR3 length: 13 residues. V was trimmed by 5 bases and J by 10 bases, leaving 15 bases between them. Germline V lookup: CDR1 SGHTA, CDR2 FQGTGA. CDR3 in amino acids: CASSPIGGIEQFF. CDR3 nucleotides: TGTGCCAGCAGCCCCATAGGGGGAATCGAGCAGTTCTTC.

The rearrangement uses TRBV29-1 and TRBJ2-3, with D uncertain. Germline V lookup: CDR1 SQVTM, CDR2 ANQGSEA. The ends were cut back, 5 bases at V and 0 bases at J, with 12 bases in the middle. The CDR3 has 14 amino acids. The CDR3 here is CSVFSTPSTDTQYF. DNA of the CDR3: TGCAGCGTTTTTTCGACTCCTAGCACAGATACGCAGTATTTT.

This clonotype has just a few counts. This rearrangement joins TRBV4-1 to TRBJ1-1; D not resolved. The CDR3 is 15 amino acids. Trimming cost V 1 base and J 6 bases, with 15 bases left between them. CDR1 is MGHRA and CDR2 is YSYEKL in the germline V gene. CDR3 in DNA: TGCGCCAGCAGCCAAGCCCCAGGTTTCGCCTCTGAAGCTTTCTTT. Residues: CASSQAPGFASEAFF.

This clonotype was observed once. This chain uses TRBV18 with TRBJ2-1, with 9 bases identical to TRBD2. The CDR3 is 17 residues long. J gave up 2 bases and V 2 bases, and 7 bases lay outside the gene matches. Germline V gives CDR1 KGHSH, CDR2 LQKENI. CDR3 amino acids: CASSPGAREGTYNEQFF. In DNA, the CDR3 is TGTGCCAGCTCACCAGGCGCGCGGGAGGGGACCTACAATGAGCAGTTCTTC.

The V and J genes are TRBV27 and TRBJ1-2; D might be TRBD1 (5 bases). The ends were cut back, 2 bases at V and 6 bases at J, with 13 bases in the middle. Germline CDR1 and CDR2: MNHEY and SMNVEV (reference sequence). The CDR3 loop spans 14 amino acids. The DNA for the CDR3 is TGTGCCAGCAGTTTACGGACACCGGGACATGGCTACACCTTC. This gives the protein CASSLRTPGHGYTF.

This clonotype showed up just once. This sequence joins TRBV29-1 and TRBJ1-2; a possible D gene is TRBD1 (5 bases). The germline CDR1 and CDR2 sequences are SQVTM and ANQGSEA. The CDR3 has 12 amino acids. Trimming left V 7 bases short and J 2 bases short, with 11 bases between. The CDR3 spells CSAGTQNYGYTF. CDR3 nucleotide sequence: TGCAGCGCCGGGACGCAGAACTATGGCTACACCTTC.

The rearrangement joins TRBV20-1 to TRBJ2-4; TRBD2 matches at 14 bases. After removal of 5 bases from V and 0 bases from J, the junction contained 6 bases not matched to a gene. CDR3 length: 17 residues. CDR1 and CDR2 (germline): DFQATT, SNEGSKA (reference sequence). CDR3 region: CSAQTSGGAVAKNIQYF. Here the CDR3 DNA reads TGCAGTGCTCAGACTAGCGGGGGGGCCGTAGCCAAAAACATTCAGTACTTC.

This chain joins TRBV7-9 and TRBJ1-4; TRBD1 is a possible D gene (5 bases). Germline loops: CDR1 SEHNR, CDR2 FQNEAQ (reference sequence). The CDR3 spans 14 residues. V gave up 5 bases and J gave up 8 bases, with 15 bases separating them. The CDR3 reads CASSETEAREKLFF. The CDR3 DNA sequence: TGTGCCAGCAGCGAGACAGAGGCGCGCGAAAAACTGTTTTTT.

The chain has TRBV28 and TRBJ1-5, with TRBD1 matching 9 bases. Germline V gene lookup returns CDR1 MDHEN and CDR2 SYDVKM. Trimming at V came to 3 bases and at J to 7 bases, leaving 7 bases not matched to a gene. This CDR3 is 15 amino acids long. The chain's CDR3 is CASSFTGGRWQPQHF. The DNA for the CDR3 is TGTGCCAGCAGTTTCACAGGGGGCAGGTGGCAGCCCCAGCATTTT.

J is TRBJ2-7 and V is TRBV28, with unresolved D. The length of the CDR3 is 12 residues. Trimming took 8 bases from V and 4 from J, leaving 12 bases between them. In germline, CDR1 is MDHEN, CDR2 SYDVKM. The CDR3 protein is CASSTRRYEQYF. CDR3 bases: TGTGCCAGCTCGACAAGGCGATACGAGCAGTACTTC.

This rearrangement joins TRBV6-5 to TRBJ2-3; the D is unclear. This CDR3 has 13 residues. The V end lost 6 bases, the J end lost 0 bases, and 7 bases lay between the germline ends. CDR1 and CDR2 from the germline V gene are MNHEY and SVGAGI. The CDR3 spells CASRKLSTDTQYF. CDR3 in DNA: TGTGCCAGCAGGAAGCTTAGCACAGATACGCAGTATTTT.

The chain uses TRBV6-6 and TRBJ1-5, with D possibly matching TRBD1 (5 bases). With 7 bases removed from V and 6 bases from J, the gap between germline ends came to 22 bases. The CDR3 is made up of 16 amino acids. Germline loops: CDR1 MNHNY, CDR2 SVGAGI (reference sequence). The CDR3 protein is CASTAGDFKLRQPQHF. The CDR3 DNA reads as TGTGCCAGCACGGCTGGGGACTTTAAGTTACGTCAGCCCCAGCATTTT.

The J gene is TRBJ2-2, the V gene TRBV7-3; the D gene is possibly TRBD2 (6 bases). The CDR3 contains 12 residues. Trimming removed 8 bases from V and 4 bases from J, with 8 bases in between. Germline-derived CDR1 and CDR2 are SGHTA and FQGTGA. CDR3 bases: TGTGCCAGCCAAGCGGGCACCGGGGAGCTGTTTTTT. This codes for CASQAGTGELFF.

This chain joins TRBV6-1 and TRBJ2-1; 12 bases agree with TRBD2. This CDR3 spans 15 amino acids. Germline assignment: CDR1 MNHNS and CDR2 SASEGT. J lost 5 bases, V lost 6 bases, and 5 bases had no gene match. CDR3 in DNA: TGTGCCAGCAGCCCTAGCGGGGGGGCCCACAATGAGCAGTTCTTC. It specifies CASSPSGGAHNEQFF.

The DNA of the CDR3 is TGCGCCAGCAGCGTGGGACAGCTAGCAACTAATGAAAAACTGTTTTTT. It codes for CASSVGQLATNEKLFF. The chain combines TRBV5-1 with TRBJ1-4; 7 bases map to TRBD1. Trimming took 4 bases from V and 0 from J; bases not matched to a gene: 6. This CDR3 has 16 amino acids. Germline loops: CDR1 SGHRS, CDR2 YFSETQ.

The chain links TRBV19 to TRBJ2-1; TRBD1 is a possible D gene (5 bases). V lost 7 bases and J lost 7, with 17 bases in between. The CDR3 loop spans 14 amino acids. Germline V gene sequence: CDR1 LNHDA, CDR2 SQIVND (reference sequence). This CDR3 is CASIMLSRGNEQFF. The DNA for the CDR3 is TGTGCCAGTATTATGCTCTCTAGGGGAAATGAGCAGTTCTTC.

This clonotype came up a few times. The chain employs TRBV9 and TRBJ2-3, with TRBD2 matching over 7 bases. This CDR3 is 15 amino acids long. J lost 7 bases, V lost 1 base, and 9 bases had no gene match. Germline CDR1 reads SGDLS; CDR2 reads YYNGEE. The CDR3 coding sequence is TGTGCCAGCAGCGTATGGGAGGGTCCCCCCCATACGCAGTATTTT. It codes for CASSVWEGPPHTQYF.

This clonotype was detected a few times. V usage is TRBV6-2 or TRBV6-3 and J usage is TRBJ2-7; 11 nucleotides line up with TRBD2. This CDR3 is built from 14 residues. Looked up from germline, CDR1 is MNHEY and CDR2 is SVGEGT. V dropped 11 bases and J dropped 6; count of bases not matched to a gene: 12. CDR3 coding DNA: TGTGCCTGTGGGGGAACTAGCGGGAGTGGCGAGCAGTACTTC. The encoded protein is CACGGTSGSGEQYF.